Included here is one TCR beta chain sequence, with context. This CDR3 has 14 amino acids. V lost 4 bases and J 4 bases, leaving 11 bases between the germline ends. Germline CDR1 SGHRS, CDR2 YFSETQ. Per the original data handling: For nucleated cells, counts were estimated from reference gene primer amplification. Assay used: immunoSEQ multiplex PCR; TCRdb lists only in-frame clones, some missing. That table gives V, J and clone size, and the DNA gave D and trimming. The sample records 300,000 to 350,000 clones, 87% being singletons. The data were obtained in a study of blood T cell repertoires in COVID-19.

V is TRBV5-1 and J is TRBJ1-4; D perhaps matches TRBD1 (5 bases). This clonotype was sampled from a woman aged 25-40 years who had recovered from COVID-19. Input material: PBMCs or T cells enriched from blood (not recorded which). CDR3 sequence: CASSLGTINEKLFF. The CDR3 DNA reads TGCGCCAGCAGCCTCGGGACTATTAATGAAAAACTGTTTTTT. The full variable domain, rest sourced from reference TRBV5-1 and TRBJ1-4, is KAGVTQTPRYLIKTRGQQVTLSCSPISGHRSVSWYQQTPGQGLQFLFEYFSETQRNKGNFPGRFSGRQFSNSRSEMNVSTLELGDSALYLCASSLGTINEKLFFGSGTQLSVL.